This TCR beta chain was captured by sequencing in a study of control samples from healthy donors and cancer patients. V lost 3 bases to trimming and J lost 4 bases; unmatched junction nucleotides: 5. This CDR3 is built from 15 residues. Per the germline V gene, CDR1 is MNHNS and CDR2 is SASEGT. The method was immunoSEQ multiplex PCR; TCRdb's version includes in-frame clones alone and lacks a portion of them. The sample lists over 70,000 clones; 85% to 90% were seen once. The chain carries TRBV6-1 and TRBJ2-2; 7 bases fit TRBD2. This receptor was taken from a woman aged 50 to 65 with colorectal cancer. Sequencing input: PBMCs. The CDR3 DNA reads as TGTGCCAGCAGTGAGGGAGGGTGGGCCACCGGGGAGCTGTTTTTT. Protein product: CASSEGGWATGELFF.